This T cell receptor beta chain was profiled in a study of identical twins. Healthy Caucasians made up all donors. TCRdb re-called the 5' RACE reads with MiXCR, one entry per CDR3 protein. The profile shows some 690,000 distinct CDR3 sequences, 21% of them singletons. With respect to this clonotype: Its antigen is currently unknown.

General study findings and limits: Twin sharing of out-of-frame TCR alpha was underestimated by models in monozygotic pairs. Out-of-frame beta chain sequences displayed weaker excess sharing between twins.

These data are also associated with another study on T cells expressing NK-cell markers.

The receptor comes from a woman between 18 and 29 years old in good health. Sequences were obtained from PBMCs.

The CDR3 region is CASSFQGARETQYF. DNA for the CDR3: TGTGCCAGCAGCTTCCAGGGGGCACGAGAGACCCAGTACTTC. The chain is built from TRBV9 and TRBJ2-5; TRBD1 matches 8 bases. Germline V gene sequence: CDR1 SGDLS, CDR2 YYNGEE. The J segment lost 4 bases and the V segment lost 4 bases, leaving 6 bases of the junction unmatched. This CDR3 is built from 14 residues.